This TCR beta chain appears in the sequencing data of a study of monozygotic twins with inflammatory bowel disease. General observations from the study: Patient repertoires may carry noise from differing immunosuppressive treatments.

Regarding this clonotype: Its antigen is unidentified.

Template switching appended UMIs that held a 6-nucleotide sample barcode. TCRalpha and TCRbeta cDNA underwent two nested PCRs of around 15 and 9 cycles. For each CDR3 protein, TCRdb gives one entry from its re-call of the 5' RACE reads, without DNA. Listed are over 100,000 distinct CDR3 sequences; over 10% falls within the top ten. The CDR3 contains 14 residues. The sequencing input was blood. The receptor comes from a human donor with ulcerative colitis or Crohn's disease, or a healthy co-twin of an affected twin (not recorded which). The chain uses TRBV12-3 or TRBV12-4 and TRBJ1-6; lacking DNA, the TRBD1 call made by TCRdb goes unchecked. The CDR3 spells CASSPQGGNSPLHF.